The following is a T cell receptor (beta chain) sequence with its context. This clonotype was found many times. What antigen it recognizes has not been identified. No base quality values were provided; no much bigger clone lies one nucleotide off. Without any cell sorting, total RNA and DNA were co-extracted from about 20-30 mg of bulk tissue using the AllPrep DNA/RNA mini kit. Five patients with histopathologically diagnosed primary liver carcinoma underwent surgical resection in China between 2015 and March 2016. At the time of sampling, the patients were treatment-naive and had chronic HBV infection. Each tumor was sampled at five spatially separated regions: the superior, inferior, left-lateral and right-lateral poles and the tumor centre. Histological examination found more than 80% viable tumor cells in every tumor sample. Fresh tumor and adjacent tissue pieces were bisected; one half was stored in RNAlater at -80°C, the other sent for histology.

TCRbeta-specific cDNA was reverse-transcribed from roughly 500 ng total RNA using a constant-region primer and ProtoScript II reverse transcriptase. Construction of the TCRbeta libraries relied on three nested rounds of multiplex PCR, following a slightly modified ARM-PCR procedure. Multiplex TRBV1-TRBV30 forward primers and a Cbeta reverse primer were used in the first two PCR rounds, each of which was run for around 9 cycles. Sample barcodes and Illumina adapters were added in a final 25-cycle PCR with Deep VentR polymerase. Amplicons of 200-500 bp were gel-purified with a QIAquick gel extraction kit before sequencing. TCRbeta amplicons were sequenced on an Illumina HiSeq 2500 with 250-bp paired-end reads. The authors' pipeline ran thus. Reads were quality-trimmed with Trimmomatic v0.33, and paired reads were merged with FLASH v1.2.11 to recover full CDR3 sequences. V, D and J germline segments were assigned to the rearranged TCRbeta sequences using MiGEC v1.2.1b. Clonotype statistics and Shannon-Wiener diversity indices were computed with VDJtools v1.0.0. To cut down on sampling bias, every analysis after diversity analysis relied on just the 250 most abundant clonotypes from each sample. TCRdb trimmed the raw reads at Q25, called clones with MiXCR and kept productive beta chains. Entries are consolidated by CDR3 protein sequence, retaining the most common genes and DNA. TCRdb, not the original authors, processed these V and J calls. This sample gives fewer than 75,000 distinct CDR3 sequences in total; less than 75% of them show up just once. The top ten constitute approximately 52% of the sample.

CDR1 and CDR2 are read off the germline V gene as MGHRA and YSYEKL. From the cysteine through the phenylalanine, the CDR3 covers 15 amino acids. The CDR3 DNA has 45 bases and is translated from base 1. Trimming at the junction amounts to 0 bases on V and 2 bases on J, and the germline ends lie 11 bases apart. This entry comes from a study of tumor-infiltrating lymphocytes in primary liver carcinoma (dated by TCRdb to about 2017). Regarding the complete study: Hepatocellular carcinoma (four) or combined HCC and intrahepatic cholangiocarcinoma (one) was present in the five patients, who were three men and two women aged 30 to 69 years. TCRbeta repertoire sequencing, expression microarrays and whole-exome sequencing were combined in the study across five regions of each liver tumor, with adjacent normal tissue and blood also included. TCRbeta repertoire sequencing covered 35 or so specimens from 5 patients: around 25 tumor regions, 5 adjacent noncancerous liver tissues and 5 peripheral blood samples. To link TCRbeta repertoire diversity with the local molecular phenotype, the roughly 27 tumor region samples were profiled using Agilent mRNA microarrays. High reproducibility was observed for the technical replicate repertoires, with mean shared-clone rates approximately 0.9 and correlation coefficients above 0.95. The tumors of the five patients were staged as T1-T3 N0M0, with maximum diameters ranging from roughly 4.2 to 10 cm. Each sample produced roughly 3.65 to 7.13 million productive TCRbeta reads, and read depth showed no significant difference between tissue types. The study at large found these results: Because only the TCR beta chain was sequenced and unpaired alpha chains were not captured, true repertoire diversity is likely underestimated. Since the samples were bulk and unsorted, there was no way to compare CD4+ and CD8+ T cell repertoires. A significantly larger repertoire fraction was made up by the top 250 clones in tumors than in blood (p = 0.039). Only a few patients were included in the study, and the authors note that the findings should be validated in a larger study. Just about 7.5-24% of top clones turned up in all five regions of a tumor, which suggests spatial heterogeneity among tumor-infiltrating T cells. Repertoire overlap was higher between tumor regions (mean around 35%) than tumor-adjacent (approximately 17%) or tumor-blood (approximately 14%) pairs, consistent with antigen-driven expansion.

The sequence came from a middle-aged man with primary liver carcinoma and hepatitis B virus infection. The sequencing input was liver tumor tissue from sampling region 2. The cell subset or site label corresponds to: tumor region T2, inferior pole. The sequence links TRBV4-1 to TRBJ2-7, with the identity of the D gene unclear. The CDR3 amino acid sequence is: CASSQDARLAYEQYF. The DNA reads as follows: TGCGCCAGCAGCCAAGATGCCCGCTTGGCCTACGAGCAGTACTTC.